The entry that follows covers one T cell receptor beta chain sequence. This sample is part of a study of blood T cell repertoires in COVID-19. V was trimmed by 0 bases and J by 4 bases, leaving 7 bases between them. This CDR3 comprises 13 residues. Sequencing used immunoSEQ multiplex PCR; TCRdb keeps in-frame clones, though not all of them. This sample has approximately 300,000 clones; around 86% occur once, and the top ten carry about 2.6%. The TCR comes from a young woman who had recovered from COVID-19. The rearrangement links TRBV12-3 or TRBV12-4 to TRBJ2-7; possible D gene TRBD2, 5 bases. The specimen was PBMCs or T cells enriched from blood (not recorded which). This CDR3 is CASSLAGMYEQYF. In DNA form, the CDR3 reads TGTGCCAGCAGTTTAGCCGGGATGTACGAGCAGTACTTC.